This T cell receptor (beta chain) came from a study of a mutant IDH1 vaccine in newly diagnosed glioma. Background on the study: Radiotherapy, temozolomide, or both had been given previously, and both were given to most. Visit V13 took place at week 47, and visit V12 happened at week 35.

The table came from immunoSEQ multiplex PCR; TCRdb's copy has only in-frame clones and leaves some out. The sample shows some 60,000 clones, roughly four fifths of them seen only once. Noted time point: week 47, end of study. It was 300 ug of mutant IDH1 20-mer peptide that made up each vaccine dose, given with topical imiquimod. To note about this clone: Its antigen is as yet unknown.

Here the sequenced sample was PBMCs, taken from a glioma patient whose treatment included an IDH1 peptide vaccine. This receptor was identified in a woman aged 45 to 65 with glioma.

The CDR3 sequence is CASSIDTDKQYF. The CDR3 bases are TGCGCCAGCAGTATTGACACCGACAAGCAGTACTTC. This chain connects TRBV10-1 to TRBJ2-7; no firm D call. The CDR3 extends over 12 amino acids. V lost 5 bases and J 8 bases, leaving 13 bases between the germline ends. Per germline, CDR1 WNHNN and CDR2 SYGVQD (reference sequence).